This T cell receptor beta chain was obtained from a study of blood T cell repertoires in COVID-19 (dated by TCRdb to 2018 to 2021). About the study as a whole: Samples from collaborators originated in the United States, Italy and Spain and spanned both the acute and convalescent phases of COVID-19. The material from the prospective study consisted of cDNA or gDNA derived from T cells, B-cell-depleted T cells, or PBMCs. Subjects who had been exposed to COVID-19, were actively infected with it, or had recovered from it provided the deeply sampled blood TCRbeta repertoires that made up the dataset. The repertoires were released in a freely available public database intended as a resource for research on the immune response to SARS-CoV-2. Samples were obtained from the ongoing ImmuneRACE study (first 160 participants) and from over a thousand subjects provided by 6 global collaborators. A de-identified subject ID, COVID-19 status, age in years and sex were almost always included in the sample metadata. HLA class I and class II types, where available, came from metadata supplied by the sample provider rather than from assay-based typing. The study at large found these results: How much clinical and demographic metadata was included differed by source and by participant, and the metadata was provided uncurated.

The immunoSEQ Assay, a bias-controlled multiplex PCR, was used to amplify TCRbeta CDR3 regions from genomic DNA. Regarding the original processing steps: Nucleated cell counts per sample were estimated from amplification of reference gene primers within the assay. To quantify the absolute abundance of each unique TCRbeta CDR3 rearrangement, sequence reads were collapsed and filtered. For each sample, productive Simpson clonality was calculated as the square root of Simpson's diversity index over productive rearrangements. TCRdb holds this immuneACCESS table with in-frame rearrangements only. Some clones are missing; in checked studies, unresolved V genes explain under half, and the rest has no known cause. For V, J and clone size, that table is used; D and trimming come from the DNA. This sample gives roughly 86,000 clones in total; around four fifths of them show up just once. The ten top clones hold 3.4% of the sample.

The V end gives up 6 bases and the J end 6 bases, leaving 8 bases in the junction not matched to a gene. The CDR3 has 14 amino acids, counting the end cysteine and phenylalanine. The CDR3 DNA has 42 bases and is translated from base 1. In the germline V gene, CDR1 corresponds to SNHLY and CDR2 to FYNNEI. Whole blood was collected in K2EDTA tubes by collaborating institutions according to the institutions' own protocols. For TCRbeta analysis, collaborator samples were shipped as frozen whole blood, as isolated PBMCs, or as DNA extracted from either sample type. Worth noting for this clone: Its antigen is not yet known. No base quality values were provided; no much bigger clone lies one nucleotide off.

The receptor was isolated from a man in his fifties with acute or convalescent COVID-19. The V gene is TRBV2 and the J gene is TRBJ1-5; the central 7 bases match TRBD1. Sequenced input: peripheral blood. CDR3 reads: CASRSGGGSQPQHF. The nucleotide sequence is TGTGCCAGCAGATCGGGAGGGGGCAGTCAGCCCCAGCATTTT.